This is a list of T cell receptor beta chains from one sample in a study of regulatory T cells in long-lasting Graves disease. MiXCR, applied by TCRdb to the multiplex PCR reads, yields one record per CDR3 protein. The table has approximately 310,000 distinct CDR3 sequences, about a sixth seen once. The sample in question was peripheral blood mononuclear cells (PBMCs), obtained at new diagnosis, from a patient treated with antithyroid drugs. Receptors were obtained from a female donor with Graves disease. Each CDR3 is given with its conserved first and last residue. Each record gives: V gene, J gene, CDR3 protein.

>TRBV20-1|TRBJ1-1
CSARGPTAAEAFF
>TRBV7-8|TRBJ2-5
CASSLARGETQYF
>TRBV9|TRBJ2-7
CASSVGGGRRGSYEQYF
>TRBV28|TRBJ2-5
CASSTSTSQETQYF
>TRBV19|TRBJ2-7
CASMHSGGYEQYF
>TRBV7-9|TRBJ1-2
CASSPYGQSDYGYTF
>TRBV20-1|TRBJ2-3
CSASTGVFTDTQYF
>TRBV28|TRBJ2-1
CASSASGSHNEQFF
>TRBV12-3/TRBV12-4|TRBJ2-1
CASSPQGDNEQFF
>TRBV6-1|TRBJ1-5
CASSETLYQPQHF
>TRBV20-1|TRBJ2-1
CSAREWIWNNEQFF
>TRBV11-3|TRBJ2-7
CASSTFGSEFRTYF
>TRBV14|TRBJ2-7
CASSSQTRGFYEQYF
>TRBV20-1|TRBJ2-1
CSAATGTSVINEQFF
>TRBV11-3|TRBJ2-7
CASSLDPGGAQYF
>TRBV6-1|TRBJ2-7
CASSLGPPYYSSYEQYF
>TRBV6-1|TRBJ2-7
CASSERPPFNEQYF
>TRBV29-1|TRBJ1-2
CSANRGDRVDGYTF
>TRBV5-8|TRBJ2-1
CASRLRGGDLNEQFF
>TRBV12-3/TRBV12-4|TRBJ2-1
CASSRPLGAVNEQFF
>TRBV30|TRBJ2-5
CAWKTMYQETQYF
>TRBV3-1|TRBJ1-1
CASSQGGTSEAFF
>TRBV3-1|TRBJ2-2
CASSQAIRGTGELFF
>TRBV2|TRBJ2-1
CASSVLTSNEQFF
>TRBV27|TRBJ1-6
CASSLRQGNSPLHF
>TRBV28|TRBJ1-5
CASRPEDRGGGNQPQHF
>TRBV12-3/TRBV12-4|TRBJ1-6
CASMELRDSPLHF
>TRBV20-1|TRBJ2-1
CSASLAESSYNEQFF